The TCR beta chain described here comes from a study of T cell responses to AZD1222 COVID-19 vaccine. Study outcomes and limitations: Clonal diversity may have been underestimated in mostly white British donors.

The V end was cut by 3 bases, the J end by 0 bases, with 11 bases between. Germline CDR1 reads LGHNA; CDR2 reads YSLEER. The length of the CDR3 is 15 residues. In the case of this clone: Its antigen remains unknown.

Sequenced by immunoSEQ multiplex PCR; TCRdb stores in-frame clones only, minus some. The data contain around 100,000 clones, approximately 90% of them seen just once; the ten biggest clones take up approximately 5.1%. The specimen was peripheral blood, collected on day 0 of AZD1222 vaccination. This chain connects TRBV4-3 to TRBJ1-1; tentative D call: TRBD1 (6 bases). The clonotype comes from an adult in good health. The CDR3 spells CASSQATGLNTEAFF. CDR3 bases: TGCGCCAGCAGCCAGGCGACAGGATTGAACACTGAAGCTTTCTTT.